Listed here are 25 T cell receptor beta chains from one sample, sequenced in a study of long-term antiretroviral therapy in people with HIV. Assay version v3.0 of immunoSEQ was used, and it was run at survey level. Sequencing was performed with immunoSEQ multiplex PCR; in TCRdb, only in-frame clones are kept and a portion is missing. The sample carries about 23,000 clones, 70% to 90% recorded once. Sequenced material: unsorted PBMCs, taken 0.6 years after starting antiretroviral therapy. These receptors all stem from a man between 60 and 75 years old with HIV.

This clone showed up just a few times. The rearrangement links TRBV7-3 to TRBJ2-6; TRBD1 or TRBD2 may be the D gene (5 bases each). The V gene lost 0 bases and the J gene lost 1 base, with 13 bases spanning the gap. Germline loops: CDR1 SGHTA, CDR2 FQGTGA. This CDR3 has 18 amino acids. The CDR3 DNA reads TGTGCCAGCAGCTTAACGTTAATTGGGGGATCTGGGGCCAACGTCCTGACTTTC. Translating gives CASSLTLIGGSGANVLTF.

This chain uses TRBV9 with TRBJ2-7; D may be TRBD2 (5 bases). The ends were cut back, 0 bases at V and 0 bases at J, with 16 bases in the middle. Germline-derived CDR1 and CDR2 are SGDLS and YYNGEE. The CDR3 has 17 amino acids. The CDR3 spells CASSVGPPSGSSYEQYF. The CDR3 nucleotides read TGTGCCAGCAGCGTAGGGCCCCCCAGCGGAAGCTCCTACGAGCAGTACTTC.

The V gene is TRBV5-1, the J gene TRBJ2-7; the match to TRBD1 covers 11 bases. The CDR3 runs 15 residues. Germline CDR1 and CDR2: SGHRS and YFSETQ. Trimming cost V 0 bases and J 3 bases; bases outside gene matches: 2. The chain's CDR3 is CASSLAGTGGYEQYF. The CDR3 DNA follows: TGCGCCAGCAGCTTGGCCGGGACAGGGGGCTACGAGCAGTACTTC. Complete variable domain (other parts from reference TRBV5-1 and TRBJ2-7): KAGVTQTPRYLIKTRGQQVTLSCSPISGHRSVSWYQQTPGQGLQFLFEYFSETQRNKGNFPGRFSGRQFSNSRSEMNVSTLELGDSALYLCASSLAGTGGYEQYFGPGTRLTVT.

This sequence joins TRBV6-6 and TRBJ2-5, with D perhaps matching TRBD2 (7 bases). CDR1 is MNHNY and CDR2 is SVGAGI in the germline V gene (reference sequence). CDR3 length equals 16 residues. The V gene lost 5 bases and the J gene lost 2 bases, with 18 bases spanning the gap. This CDR3 reads CASSPAGRGAQETQYF. The DNA of the CDR3 is TGTGCCAGCAGTCCAGCGGGGAGGGGGGCACAAGAGACCCAGTACTTC.

Regarding this clone: Compared with germline, one end of the junction differs, possibly owing to a read error. V and J are TRBV29-1 and TRBJ2-5, with a tentative D call TRBD2 (5 bases). The CDR3 is made up of 12 amino acids. CDR1 and CDR2 from the germline V gene are SQVTM and ANQGSEA. CDR3 nucleotide sequence: TGCAACGTTCTCGGGATGGAGGAGACCCAGTACTTC. It specifies CNVLGMEETQYF.

The chain employs TRBV30 and TRBJ2-7; 7 bases are a match to TRBD1. The CDR3 extends over 13 amino acids. J gave up 5 bases and V 4 bases, and 8 bases lay outside the gene matches. Germline loops: CDR1 GTSNPN, CDR2 SVGIG (reference sequence). The CDR3 DNA is TGTGCCTGGACCCCCGACAGGGTCCACGAGCAGTACTTC. It yields the protein CAWTPDRVHEQYF.

This chain links TRBV6-5 with TRBJ1-2; weak D call: TRBD1 (5 bases). Germline assignment: CDR1 MNHEY and CDR2 SVGAGI. CDR3 length: 16 amino acids. The ends were cut back, 1 base at V and 3 bases at J, with 15 bases in the middle. CDR3 nucleotides: TGTGCCAGCAGTTACTATATACCGGGGCGCGACTATGGCTACACCTTC. This encodes CASSYYIPGRDYGYTF.

The V gene is TRBV7-9, the J gene TRBJ2-5; a possible D gene is TRBD1 (5 bases). The CDR3 has 14 residues. V lost 3 bases, J lost 5 bases, and 13 bases lay in between. In germline, CDR1 is SEHNR, CDR2 FQNEAQ (reference sequence). CDR3 nucleotide sequence: TGTGCCAGCAGCTTGATAGGGGCCCACGAGACCCAGTACTTC. It translates to CASSLIGAHETQYF.

V and J are TRBV7-9 and TRBJ2-2; D is perhaps TRBD1 or TRBD2 (5 bases each). The V end lost 1 base, the J end lost 3 bases, and 6 bases lay between the germline ends. The CDR3 sequence is 14 residues long. Germline CDR1 and CDR2: SEHNR and FQNEAQ (reference sequence). The CDR3 region is CASSLGGYTGELFF. CDR3 DNA sequence: TGTGCCAGCAGCTTAGGGGGGTACACCGGGGAGCTGTTTTTT.

The chain joins TRBV2 to TRBJ2-4; D possibly corresponds to TRBD1 (5 bases). CDR1 and CDR2 (germline): SNHLY, FYNNEI. The ends were cut back, 6 bases at V and 5 bases at J, with 17 bases in the middle. The CDR3 extends over 15 amino acids. The CDR3 loop is CASSIMGLKENIQYF. In DNA form, the CDR3 reads TGTGCCAGCAGCATCATGGGGCTAAAAGAAAACATTCAGTACTTC.

V and J are TRBV27 and TRBJ2-7; 10 bases map to TRBD1. The CDR3 is made up of 16 amino acids. Germline CDR1 reads MNHEY; CDR2 reads SMNVEV (reference sequence). Losses at the gene ends were 7 bases for V and 4 bases for J; bases not matched to a gene: 13. CDR3 sequence reads: CASKGRTDRGGYEQYF. In DNA form, the CDR3 reads TGTGCCAGCAAGGGCAGGACGGACAGGGGGGGGTACGAGCAGTACTTC.

The chain is built from TRBV6-5 and TRBJ2-3; D not certain. The CDR3 has 11 residues. Trimming shortened V by 6 bases and J by 3 bases, and 4 bases separated the two germline ends. Germline V gives CDR1 MNHEY, CDR2 SVGAGI. The CDR3 DNA is TGTGCCAGCAGGGAAACAGATACGCAGTATTTT. Translated, it gives CASRETDTQYF.

The count of this clone is one. The chain carries TRBV5-6 and TRBJ1-3, with D uncertain. Germline CDR1 reads SGHDT; CDR2 reads YYEEEE. The CDR3 runs 14 residues. Trimming shortened V by 1 base and J by 0 bases, and 5 bases separated the two germline ends. CDR3 bases: TGTGCCAGCAGCTTGTACCACTCTGGAAACACCATATATTTT. Translating it yields CASSLYHSGNTIYF.

This clone was detected once. The chain combines TRBV14 with TRBJ1-5; D remains ambiguous. The CDR3 runs 14 residues. The germline CDR1 and CDR2 sequences are SGHDN and FVKESK. Deletions cut 4 bases from V and 3 bases from J, with 10 bases between. Here the CDR3 DNA reads TGTGCCAGCAGCCCTTCATACTCCAATCAGCCCCAGCATTTT. It yields the protein CASSPSYSNQPQHF.

J is TRBJ2-4 and V is TRBV28, with D hard to call. Trimming removed 2 bases at V and 0 bases at J, with 8 bases between. Germline-derived CDR1 and CDR2 are MDHEN and SYDVKM. This CDR3 has 15 amino acids. In DNA, the CDR3 is TGTGCCAGCAGTTTACTGAATTTAGCCAAAAACATTCAGTACTTC. It specifies CASSLLNLAKNIQYF.

This sequence joins TRBV2 and TRBJ1-5; 8 bases line up with TRBD1. The germline V gene has CDR1 SNHLY and CDR2 FYNNEI. Trimming removed 7 bases from V and 2 bases from J; junction bases left unmatched: 7. The CDR3 runs to 15 residues. The CDR3 nucleotides read TGTGCCAGCAATGGTGGACAGGGCGGCAATCAGCCCCAGCATTTT. Amino acid sequence: CASNGGQGGNQPQHF. Filled out from reference TRBV2 and TRBJ1-5, the complete variable domain reads EPEVTQTPSHQVTQMGQEVILRCVPISNHLYFYWYRQILGQKVEFLVSFYNNEISEKSEIFDDQFSVERPDGSNFTLKIRSTKLEDSAMYFCASNGGQGGNQPQHFGDGTRLSIL.

The chain employs TRBV6-5 and TRBJ2-2; D unresolved. There are 16 residues in the CDR3. Germline assignment: CDR1 MNHEY and CDR2 SVGAGI. Trimming shortened V by 3 bases and J by 0 bases, and 11 bases separated the two germline ends. CDR3 residues: CASSYYRGTNTGELFF. CDR3 bases: TGTGCCAGCAGTTATTATCGCGGAACGAACACCGGGGAGCTGTTTTTT.

V and J are TRBV11-2 and TRBJ2-3; 14 nucleotides align to TRBD2. Germline CDR1 reads SGHAT; CDR2 reads FQNNGV. Trimming at V came to 5 bases and at J to 3 bases, leaving 10 bases not matched to a gene. This CDR3 region has 18 residues. The CDR3 sequence: CASSPGTSGGPWTDTQYF. CDR3 DNA sequence: TGTGCCAGCAGCCCCGGGACTAGCGGGGGCCCTTGGACAGATACGCAGTATTTT.

The chain uses TRBV7-2 and TRBJ2-1, with 11 bases that match TRBD2. CDR1 is SGHTA and CDR2 is FQGNSA in the germline V gene. This CDR3 is 18 amino acids long. Unmatched junction bases numbered 17, after V lost 5 bases and J lost 8 bases. CDR3 bases: TGTGCCAGCAGCCTAGGACTAGCGGGTCTCCGTTCCCCCTATGAGCAGTTCTTC. It codes for CASSLGLAGLRSPYEQFF.

V gene TRBV6-1 combines with J gene TRBJ2-7, with 8 bases matching TRBD1. CDR1 is MNHNS, CDR2 SASEGT, per germline. J was trimmed by 3 bases and V by 5 bases; bases with no gene match: 6. This CDR3 spans 14 amino acids. CDR3 sequence reads: CASSLQGVSYEQYF. As DNA, the CDR3 is TGTGCCAGCAGTCTACAGGGGGTAAGCTACGAGCAGTACTTC.

The rearrangement links TRBV5-1 to TRBJ1-4; no definite D call. Germline CDR1 reads SGHRS; CDR2 reads YFSETQ. V gave up 5 bases and J gave up 8 bases, with 16 bases separating them. The CDR3 length is 14 residues. The CDR3: CASRGWFPGEKLFF. In DNA, the CDR3 is TGCGCCAGCAGAGGGTGGTTTCCTGGAGAAAAACTGTTTTTT. Variable domain in full (rest from reference TRBV5-1 and TRBJ1-4): KAGVTQTPRYLIKTRGQQVTLSCSPISGHRSVSWYQQTPGQGLQFLFEYFSETQRNKGNFPGRFSGRQFSNSRSEMNVSTLELGDSALYLCASRGWFPGEKLFFGSGTQLSVL.

The V and J genes are TRBV30 and TRBJ2-4; D may match TRBD1 or TRBD2 (6 bases each). The CDR3 loop spans 18 amino acids. Germline V gene data show CDR1 as GTSNPN and CDR2 as SVGIG (reference sequence). V was cut by 0 bases and J by 0 bases, with 18 bases left in between. CDR3 protein: CAWSVRDKGDLAKNIQYF. CDR3 bases: TGTGCCTGGAGTGTACGGGACAAGGGGGACTTAGCCAAAAACATTCAGTACTTC.

V and J are TRBV5-5 and TRBJ1-5; D may be TRBD1 (6 bases). Germline V gives CDR1 SGHKS, CDR2 YYEKEE (reference sequence). This CDR3 contains 17 residues. Trimming shortened V by 4 bases and J by 5 bases, and 22 bases separated the two germline ends. The CDR3 coding sequence is TGTGCCAGCAGCCCGGACATGGGGGCAACCATACATCAGCCCCAGCATTTT. Residues: CASSPDMGATIHQPQHF.

This rearrangement joins TRBV10-3 to TRBJ1-2, with 10 bases that match TRBD1. The V segment lost 10 bases and the J segment 6 bases; nucleotides outside the gene matches: 5. Germline assignment: CDR1 ENHRY and CDR2 SYGVKD. The CDR3 totals 12 residues. The CDR3 sequence: CASGDRGNGYTF. CDR3 bases: TGTGCCAGTGGGGACAGGGGCAATGGCTACACCTTC.

J is TRBJ2-5 and V is TRBV5-1; the match to TRBD1 covers 7 bases. Germline CDR1 reads SGHRS; CDR2 reads YFSETQ. V trimming: 2 bases; J trimming: 0 bases; junction bases outside the gene matches: 1. The CDR3 is made up of 14 amino acids. CDR3 protein: CASSLQGHQETQYF. The DNA for the CDR3 is TGCGCCAGCAGCTTACAGGGGCACCAAGAGACCCAGTACTTC.